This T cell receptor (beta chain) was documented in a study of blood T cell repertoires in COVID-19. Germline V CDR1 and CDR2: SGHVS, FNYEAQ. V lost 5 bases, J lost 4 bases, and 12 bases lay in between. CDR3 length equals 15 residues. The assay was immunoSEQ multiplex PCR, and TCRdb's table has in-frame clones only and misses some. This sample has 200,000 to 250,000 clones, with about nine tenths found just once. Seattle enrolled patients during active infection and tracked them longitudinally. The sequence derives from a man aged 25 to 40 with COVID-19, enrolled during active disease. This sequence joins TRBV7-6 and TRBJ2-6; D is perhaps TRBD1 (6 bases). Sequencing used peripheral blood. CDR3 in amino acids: CASSLTGNGANVLTF. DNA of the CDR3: TGTGCCAGCAGCCTAACAGGGAACGGGGCCAACGTCCTGACTTTC.